The clone carrying this T cell receptor (beta chain) was picked up many times. This entry belongs to a study of T cells in Graves' hyperthyroidism and ophthalmopathy. This CDR3 spans 18 amino acids. The germline V and J ends were trimmed by 3 bases and 1 base, with 21 bases remaining between them. In germline, CDR1 is SGHDN, CDR2 FVKESK. Using RNA transcripts as the source, TCR beta CDR3 regions were amplified. First-round RT-PCR with HTBI primers amplified the TCR CDR3 region. One entry per CDR3 protein, called by TCRdb with MiXCR from the multiplex PCR reads. The sample includes 340,000 or so distinct CDR3 sequences, around 23% of them seen just once. Every diagnosis used clinical symptoms, serum thyroxine and TRAb, thyroid ultrasound and orbital computed tomography.

The sequence was collected from a woman in her fifties or sixties with Graves' hyperthyroidism. The V call is TRBV14, the J call TRBJ1-1; D may be TRBD1 (5 bases). Sequencing was carried out using blood. The CDR3 sequence is CASSQYRGLLGGNTEAFF. The CDR3 region has the DNA TGTGCCAGCAGCCAGTATCGGGGACTTTTGGGAGGGAACACTGAAGCTTTCTTT. Combining the CDR3 with reference TRBV14 and TRBJ1-1 gives the whole variable domain EAGVTQFPSHSVIEKGQTVTLRCDPISGHDNLYWYRRVMGKEIKFLLHFVKESKQDESGMPNNRFLAERTGGTYSTLKVQPAELEDSGVYFCASSQYRGLLGGNTEAFFGQGTRLTVV.